One and the same sample provided the 8 T cell receptor beta chains below, sequenced in a study of blood T cell repertoires in COVID-19. Some clones are missing from TCRdb's copy, which holds only in-frame ones; the method was immunoSEQ multiplex PCR. In the table there are approximately 210,000 clones, approximately 91% of which are singletons. The sequenced sample was peripheral blood. These TCRs come from a woman aged 40 to 50 with acute or convalescent COVID-19.

The gene calls are TRBV7-3 and TRBJ2-3; D possibly corresponds to TRBD2 (5 bases). V gave up 5 bases and J gave up 4 bases, with 10 bases separating them. Germline assignment: CDR1 SGHTA and CDR2 FQGTGA. CDR3 length: 13 residues. The CDR3 here is CASSASLADTQYF. CDR3 coding DNA: TGTGCCAGCAGCGCCTCACTAGCAGATACGCAGTATTTT. The variable domain in full, with the rest retrieved from reference TRBV7-3 and TRBJ2-3, is GAGVSQTPSNKVTEKGKYVELRCDPISGHTALYWYRQSLGQGPEFLIYFQGTGAADDSGLPNDRFFAVRPEGSVSTLKIQRTERGDSAVYLCASSASLADTQYFGPGTRLTVL.

Only one count was recorded for this clone. The chain uses TRBV5-8 and TRBJ1-5; tentative D call: TRBD1 (5 bases). Germline CDR1 SGHTS, CDR2 YDEGEE. The length of the CDR3 is 14 residues. The germline V and J ends were trimmed by 2 bases and 2 bases, with 8 bases remaining between them. In DNA, the CDR3 is TGTGCCAGCAGCTTAGAAGGGGGCAATCAGCCCCAGCATTTT. This encodes CASSLEGGNQPQHF.

This clone was seen a handful of times. The CDR3 DNA is TGTGCCAGCAGCCCCACCCAGGGGATCAGCAATCAGCCCCAGCATTTT. This translates into CASSPTQGISNQPQHF. This chain uses TRBV4-2 with TRBJ1-5; tentatively, D is TRBD1 (6 bases). Germline CDR1 LGHNA, CDR2 YNFKEQ. Trimming cost V 4 bases and J 1 base, with 14 bases left between them. This CDR3 spans 16 amino acids.

Here the CDR3 DNA reads TGTGCCAGCAGTATCGACAGGGGGCGCTACGAGCAGTACGTC. Translating gives CASSIDRGRYEQYV. The rearrangement uses TRBV6-5 and TRBJ2-7; 10 bases fit TRBD1. Trimming took 5 bases from V and 3 from J; bases not matched to a gene: 4. Germline loops: CDR1 MNHEY, CDR2 SVGAGI. The CDR3 loop spans 14 amino acids.

The V call is TRBV5-1, the J call TRBJ1-3, with TRBD1 identical over 7 bases. The CDR3 totals 16 residues. The trim removed 2 bases at V and 2 bases at J, leaving 7 bases unmatched. Germline V gives CDR1 SGHRS, CDR2 YFSETQ. This CDR3 is CASSLHDRDAGNTIYF. The CDR3 DNA sequence: TGCGCCAGCAGCTTACACGACAGGGATGCTGGAAACACCATATATTTT. Drawing the rest from reference TRBV5-1 and TRBJ1-3, the complete variable domain is KAGVTQTPRYLIKTRGQQVTLSCSPISGHRSVSWYQQTPGQGLQFLFEYFSETQRNKGNFPGRFSGRQFSNSRSEMNVSTLELGDSALYLCASSLHDRDAGNTIYFGEGSWLTVV.

The rearrangement links TRBV10-1 to TRBJ1-1; D is unclear. Trimming took 2 bases from V and 1 from J, leaving 8 bases between them. Germline V CDR1 and CDR2: WNHNN, SYGVQD (reference sequence). The CDR3 contains 14 residues. This CDR3 is CASSEKYGNTEAFF. CDR3 DNA: TGCGCCAGCAGTGAGAAGTACGGGAACACTGAAGCTTTCTTT.

This clone was recorded once. This chain joins TRBV6-5 and TRBJ1-5; D is unresolved. The CDR3 sequence is 15 residues long. Trimming took 7 bases from V and 3 from J, leaving 16 bases between them. CDR1 and CDR2 from the germline V gene are MNHEY and SVGAGI. The CDR3 DNA follows: TGTGCCAGCACCCCTCGGAGGCAGCTCAATCAGCCCCAGCATTTT. It yields the protein CASTPRRQLNQPQHF.

The chain combines TRBV2 with TRBJ1-5; 7 nucleotides match TRBD1. V trimming: 4 bases; J trimming: 7 bases; junction bases outside the gene matches: 4. The CDR3 has 13 residues. Germline V gene sequence: CDR1 SNHLY, CDR2 FYNNEI. CDR3 in amino acids: CASSATGFQPQHF. In DNA form, the CDR3 reads TGTGCCAGCAGTGCGACAGGGTTCCAGCCCCAGCATTTT. Full variable domain (outside the CDR3, taken from reference TRBV2 and TRBJ1-5): EPEVTQTPSHQVTQMGQEVILRCVPISNHLYFYWYRQILGQKVEFLVSFYNNEISEKSEIFDDQFSVERPDGSNFTLKIRSTKLEDSAMYFCASSATGFQPQHFGDGTRLSIL.